This TCR beta chain was recorded in a study of T cell responses to AZD1222 COVID-19 vaccine. Overall study results and limits: At study baseline, merely more than 5 AZD1222 recipients were seropositive. The donors showed a predominance of white British ancestry and of females, with possible underestimation of clonal diversity.

As for this clone: What it binds is not known.

The CDR3 has 12 amino acids. Germline lookup yields CDR1 GTSNPN and CDR2 SVGIG (reference sequence). Trimming took 5 bases from V and 0 from J, leaving 4 bases between them. Clones were read by immunoSEQ multiplex PCR, and TCRdb kept only the in-frame ones, dropping some. The sample records around 140,000 clones, approximately 90% being singletons. This sequence originates from an adult in good health. The sample was peripheral blood, taken on day 0 of AZD1222 vaccination. The chain couples TRBV30 to TRBJ2-2; no reliable D call. The CDR3 sequence: CAWGSNTGELFF. The DNA for the CDR3 is TGTGCCTGGGGTTCGAACACCGGGGAGCTGTTTTTT.